This TCR beta chain was captured in a study of prognosis after radiotherapy for stage I lung cancer. Study background: All of the enrolled patients had stage I non-small cell lung cancer, and they joined between 2018 and January 2019. Findings and caveats of the study: Patients who developed distant metastases had lower Shannon entropy after stereotactic body radiation therapy. Differential TRBV and TRBJ gene usage was reported between patients with metastases and patients without them.

CDR3 length equals 18 residues. Germline values: CDR1 SGHDT, CDR2 YYEEEE. V lost 2 bases, J lost 6 bases, and 19 bases stayed unmatched. Two rounds of multiplex PCR amplified TCR beta CDR3 from genomic DNA. Used in first-round PCR were primers specific to each TRBV and TRBJ gene. TCRdb analysed the multiplex PCR reads with MiXCR anew, one entry per CDR3 protein. The sample records approximately 13,000 distinct CDR3 sequences, approximately 33% being singletons. This clonotype occurred many times. Its target is unknown. The source is a donor of 50 years or more with non-small cell lung cancer. The gene calls are TRBV5-6 and TRBJ1-2; 7 bases are a match to TRBD1. Specimen: PBMCs, collected before or after stereotactic body radiation therapy (not recorded which). Here the CDR3 reads CASSFDRVEIGPDHGYTF. CDR3 nucleotide sequence: TGTGCCAGCAGCTTCGACAGGGTTGAGATAGGACCTGACCATGGCTACACCTTC.